This T cell receptor (beta chain) was recovered during a study of post-analysis software for immune sequencing data. Points from the study as a whole: Among multiple sclerosis patients, normalized Chao1 diversity was significantly below that of controls. Compared with controls, patients had more of about 5 TRBV segments, including TRBV5-6, TRBV5-1 and TRBV20-1.

A word on this clonotype: Its specificity is not known.

This CDR3 has 17 amino acids. V gave up 5 bases and J gave up 0 bases; unmatched junction bases: 7. CDR1 is SEHNR and CDR2 is FQNEAQ in the germline V gene (reference sequence). TCR beta cDNA libraries had unique molecular identifiers. A single record per CDR3 protein comes from TCRdb applying MiXCR to the PCR reads. The data contain around 700,000 distinct CDR3 sequences, 59% of them seen just once; the ten biggest clones take up approximately 10%. What was sequenced was blood. This chain uses TRBV7-9 with TRBJ2-6; 7 nucleotides line up with TRBD1. This receptor was taken from a girl aged 2-10 years with multiple sclerosis. CDR3 sequence: CASSRGGQSSGANVLTF. The CDR3, as DNA: TGTGCCAGCAGCAGAGGGGGACAGTCCTCTGGGGCCAACGTCCTGACTTTC.